This T cell receptor (beta chain) was retrieved from a study of identical twins. Study-level results: Weaker excess sharing between twins was seen in beta out-of-frame sequences. Cross-sectional statistics, not tracking of the same donors, supported the conclusions. There is a chance that invariant MAIT and iNKT cells partially muddied zero-insertion analyses.

V lost 4 bases and J lost 2, with 8 bases in between. This CDR3 is built from 12 residues. The germline CDR1 and CDR2 sequences are DFQATT and SNEGSKA (reference sequence). Comment on this clonotype: Its antigen is unidentified.

TCRdb itself ran the 5' RACE reads through MiXCR, one entry per CDR3 protein. The sample lists roughly 720,000 distinct CDR3 sequences; about 20% were seen once. These data were also reused for a study on T cells expressing NK-cell markers.

The V and J genes are TRBV20-1 and TRBJ2-5; TRBD1 is a possible D gene (5 bases). Material: PBMCs. The clonotype comes from a young woman in good health. The CDR3 sequence is CSAMRQQETQYF. The CDR3 DNA reads as TGCAGTGCTATGAGACAGCAAGAGACCCAGTACTTC.